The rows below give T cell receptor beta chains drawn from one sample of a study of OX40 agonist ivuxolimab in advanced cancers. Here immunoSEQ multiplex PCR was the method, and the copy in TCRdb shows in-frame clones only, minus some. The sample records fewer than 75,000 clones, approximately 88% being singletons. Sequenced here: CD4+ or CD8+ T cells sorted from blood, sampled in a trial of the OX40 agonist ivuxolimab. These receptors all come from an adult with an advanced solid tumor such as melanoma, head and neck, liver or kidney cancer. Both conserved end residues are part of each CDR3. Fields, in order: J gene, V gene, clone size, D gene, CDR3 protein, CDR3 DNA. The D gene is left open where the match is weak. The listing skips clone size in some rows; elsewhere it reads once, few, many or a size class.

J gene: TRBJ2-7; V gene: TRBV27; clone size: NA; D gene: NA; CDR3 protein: CASSPRWGGHEQYF; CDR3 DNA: TGTGCCAGCAGTCCCAGGTGGGGGGGCCACGAGCAGTACTTC
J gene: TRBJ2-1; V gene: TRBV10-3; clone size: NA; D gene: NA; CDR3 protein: CAISVTWGEQFF; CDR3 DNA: TGTGCCATCAGTGTTACCTGGGGTGAGCAGTTCTTC
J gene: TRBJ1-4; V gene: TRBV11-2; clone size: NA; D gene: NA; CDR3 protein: CASSLAEKLFF; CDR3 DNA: TGTGCCAGCAGCTTAGCCGAAAAACTGTTTTTT
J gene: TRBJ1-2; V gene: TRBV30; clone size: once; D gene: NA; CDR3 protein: CAWHSGNSYGYTF; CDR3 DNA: TGTGCCTGGCATTCCGGGAACTCCTATGGCTACACCTTC
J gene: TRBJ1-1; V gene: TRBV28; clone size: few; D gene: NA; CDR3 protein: CASSFLETEAFF; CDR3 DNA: TGTGCCAGCAGTTTCTTGGAAACAGAAGCTTTCTTT
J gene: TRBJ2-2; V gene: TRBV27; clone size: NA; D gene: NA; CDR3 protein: CASSLFGPNTGELFF; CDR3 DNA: TGTGCCAGCAGTTTATTTGGGCCGAACACCGGGGAGCTGTTTTTT
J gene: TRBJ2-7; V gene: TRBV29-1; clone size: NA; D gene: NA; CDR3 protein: CSVLDTRYEQYF; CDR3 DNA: TGCAGCGTTTTGGACACTAGGTACGAGCAGTACTTC
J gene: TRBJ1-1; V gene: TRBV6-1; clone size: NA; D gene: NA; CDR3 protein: CASSEAKNTEAFF; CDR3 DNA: TGTGCCAGCAGTGAGGCGAAGAACACTGAAGCTTTCTTT
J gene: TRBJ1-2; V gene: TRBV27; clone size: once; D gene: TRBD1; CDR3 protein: CASSPTGERSFGYTF; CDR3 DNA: TGTGCCAGCAGCCCGACAGGGGAGCGTAGTTTTGGCTACACCTTC
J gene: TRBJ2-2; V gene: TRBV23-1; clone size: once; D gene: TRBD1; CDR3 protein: CASSHTGQGVGGELFF; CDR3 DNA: TGCGCCAGCAGTCACACCGGGCAGGGGGTCGGCGGGGAGCTGTTTTTT
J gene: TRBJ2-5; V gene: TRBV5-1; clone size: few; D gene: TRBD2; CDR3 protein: CASSLASGGVKTQYF; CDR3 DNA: TGCGCCAGCAGCTTGGCCAGCGGGGGGGTAAAGACCCAGTACTTC
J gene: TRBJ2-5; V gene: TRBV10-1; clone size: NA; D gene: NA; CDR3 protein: CASSFQGSETQYF; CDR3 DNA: TGCGCCAGCAGTTTCCAGGGATCGGAGACCCAGTACTTC
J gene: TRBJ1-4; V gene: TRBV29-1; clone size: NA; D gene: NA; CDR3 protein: CSVVQNEKLFF; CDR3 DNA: TGCAGCGTTGTACAGAATGAAAAACTGTTTTTT
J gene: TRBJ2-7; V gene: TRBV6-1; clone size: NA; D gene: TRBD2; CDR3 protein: CASRAGQGYEQYF; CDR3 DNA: TGTGCCAGCAGAGCGGGGCAGGGCTACGAGCAGTACTTC
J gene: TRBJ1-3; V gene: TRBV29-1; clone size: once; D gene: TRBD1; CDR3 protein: CSVSSSGGVGNTIYF; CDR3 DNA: TGCAGCGTCTCCTCTTCAGGGGGAGTTGGAAACACCATATATTTT
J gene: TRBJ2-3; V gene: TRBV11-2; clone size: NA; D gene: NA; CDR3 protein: CASEHSTDTQYF; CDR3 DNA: TGTGCCAGCGAGCATAGCACAGATACGCAGTATTTT
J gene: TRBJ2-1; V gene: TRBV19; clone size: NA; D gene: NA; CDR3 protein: CASSTHRRGGGLNEQFF; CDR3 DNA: TGTGCCAGTAGTACCCATAGGAGGGGCGGCGGTCTCAATGAGCAGTTCTTC
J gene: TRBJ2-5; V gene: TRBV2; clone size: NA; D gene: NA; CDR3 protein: CASSGEVEETQYF; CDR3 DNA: TGTGCCAGCAGTGGGGAGGTTGAAGAGACCCAGTACTTC
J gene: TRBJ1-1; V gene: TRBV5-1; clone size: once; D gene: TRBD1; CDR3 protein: CASRPGTGEGTEAFF; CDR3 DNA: TGCGCCAGCAGACCCGGGACAGGGGAGGGCACTGAAGCTTTCTTT
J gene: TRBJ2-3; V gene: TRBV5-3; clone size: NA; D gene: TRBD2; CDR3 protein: CARSFEPGLAGPAPTDTQYF; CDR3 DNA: TGTGCCAGAAGCTTCGAGCCGGGACTAGCGGGTCCAGCCCCCACAGATACGCAGTATTTT
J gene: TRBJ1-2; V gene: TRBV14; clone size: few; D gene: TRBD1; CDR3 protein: CASSPGTDYGYTF; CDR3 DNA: TGTGCCAGCAGCCCAGGGACAGATTATGGCTACACCTTC
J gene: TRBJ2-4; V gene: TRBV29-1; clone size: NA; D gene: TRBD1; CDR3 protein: CSVAQTQGTGRNIQYF; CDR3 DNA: TGCAGCGTTGCCCAAACGCAGGGGACAGGGAGAAACATTCAGTACTTC
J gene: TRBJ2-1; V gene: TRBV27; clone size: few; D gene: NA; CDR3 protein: CASNRGDEQFF; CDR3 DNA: TGTGCCAGCAATCGGGGCGATGAGCAGTTCTTC